Listed below are T cell receptor beta chains from one sample, sequenced in a study of Tregs in tolerant kidney transplant recipients. Profiling relied on immunoSEQ multiplex PCR, and the TCRdb table lists in-frame clones only, not all of them. The sample has around 52,000 clones, 65% to 85% seen once. Sequencing was performed on CD4+ T cells from blood. These receptors were taken from a human donor in good health. Both conserved end residues are part of each CDR3. D genes are given only for firm matches. Clone size, where shown, is once, few, many, or a class for clones that have expanded.

d_call: -; clone_size: once; v_call: TRBV7-2; j_call: TRBJ2-7; cdr3_nt: TGTGCCAGCAGCTTAGAAGGAGAGCGGTACTTC; cdr3_aa: CASSLEGERYF
d_call: TRBD1; clone_size: -; v_call: TRBV6-4; j_call: TRBJ1-5; cdr3_nt: TGTGCCAGCAGTGCGACAGGGGGCAGCGATCAGCCCCAGCATTTT; cdr3_aa: CASSATGGSDQPQHF
d_call: -; clone_size: -; v_call: TRBV5-4; j_call: TRBJ2-1; cdr3_nt: TGTGCCAGCAGCTTACAGGGGGGGCTAGGGAATGAGCAGTTCTTC; cdr3_aa: CASSLQGGLGNEQFF
d_call: -; clone_size: -; v_call: TRBV9; j_call: TRBJ1-2; cdr3_nt: TGTGCCAGCAGCATCGGTGCGGGCTCAAATGGCAACTATGGCTACACCTTC; cdr3_aa: CASSIGAGSNGNYGYTF
d_call: TRBD1; clone_size: -; v_call: TRBV2; j_call: TRBJ2-7; cdr3_nt: TGTGCCAGCAGGTGGACAGGGTCTATAGTCTACGAGCAGTACTTC; cdr3_aa: CASRWTGSIVYEQYF
d_call: -; clone_size: -; v_call: TRBV7-9; j_call: TRBJ2-3; cdr3_nt: TGTGCCAGCAGCTTAAAGCTTGGACTGCCGAATACGCAGTATTTT; cdr3_aa: CASSLKLGLPNTQYF
d_call: -; clone_size: -; v_call: TRBV27; j_call: TRBJ2-7; cdr3_nt: TGTGCCAGCAGTTTAACTATTTTGCGGGACGAGCAGTACTTC; cdr3_aa: CASSLTILRDEQYF
d_call: TRBD2; clone_size: -; v_call: TRBV5-6; j_call: TRBJ2-1; cdr3_nt: TGTGCCAGCAGCTCGATCACCGGGGGGAGATCCTACAATGAGCAGTTCTTC; cdr3_aa: CASSSITGGRSYNEQFF
d_call: -; clone_size: -; v_call: TRBV18; j_call: TRBJ2-5; cdr3_nt: TGTGCCAGCTCACCAGAACAAGAGACCCAGTACTTC; cdr3_aa: CASSPEQETQYF
d_call: -; clone_size: -; v_call: TRBV5-1; j_call: TRBJ2-1; cdr3_nt: TGCGCCAGCAGCTTGGAACTAGCATTGGATGAGCAGTTCTTC; cdr3_aa: CASSLELALDEQFF
d_call: -; clone_size: -; v_call: TRBV9; j_call: TRBJ1-1; cdr3_nt: TGTGCCAGCAGCCCTACCGCTTCCCGGAGCACTGAAGCTTTCTTT; cdr3_aa: CASSPTASRSTEAFF
d_call: TRBD2; clone_size: -; v_call: TRBV6-5; j_call: TRBJ2-1; cdr3_nt: TGTGCCAGCAGTTACACGAGCGGGAGTTTCGATGAGCAGTTCTTC; cdr3_aa: CASSYTSGSFDEQFF
d_call: -; clone_size: -; v_call: TRBV11-3; j_call: TRBJ2-2; cdr3_nt: TGTGCCAGCAGCTTATCGGGGGCGCGCACCGGGGAGCTGTTTTTT; cdr3_aa: CASSLSGARTGELFF
d_call: -; clone_size: -; v_call: TRBV29-1; j_call: TRBJ2-1; cdr3_nt: TGCAGCGTGAAACCCTCCTACAATGAGCAGTTCTTC; cdr3_aa: CSVKPSYNEQFF
d_call: TRBD2; clone_size: -; v_call: TRBV18; j_call: TRBJ2-7; cdr3_nt: TGTGCCAGCTCACCCAAGACCGGGACTAGAAACGAGCAGTACTTC; cdr3_aa: CASSPKTGTRNEQYF
d_call: -; clone_size: many; v_call: TRBV28; j_call: TRBJ1-5; cdr3_nt: TGTGCCAGCACCGCTGGGGAGGAAGGGAGCAATCAGCCCCAGCATTTT; cdr3_aa: CASTAGEEGSNQPQHF
d_call: -; clone_size: -; v_call: TRBV15; j_call: TRBJ1-5; cdr3_nt: TGTGCCACCAGCAGAGATCTCGAGGGGAATCAGCCCCAGCATTTT; cdr3_aa: CATSRDLEGNQPQHF
d_call: -; clone_size: -; v_call: TRBV11-2; j_call: TRBJ1-4; cdr3_nt: TGTGCCAGCAGGAAACCGGGACGGCTTAATGAAAAACTGTTTTTT; cdr3_aa: CASRKPGRLNEKLFF
d_call: -; clone_size: -; v_call: TRBV30; j_call: TRBJ2-7; cdr3_nt: TGTGCCTGGGGGATTGCCTACGAGCAGTACTTC; cdr3_aa: CAWGIAYEQYF
d_call: TRBD1; clone_size: -; v_call: TRBV12-5; j_call: TRBJ2-4; cdr3_nt: TGTGCTAGTGGTCGGACAGGGGGACTAGCCAAAAACATTCAGTACTTC; cdr3_aa: CASGRTGGLAKNIQYF
d_call: -; clone_size: once; v_call: TRBV6-6; j_call: TRBJ2-7; cdr3_nt: TGTGCCAGCAGTTATTGGGGCGGTGGCTACGAGCAGTACTTC; cdr3_aa: CASSYWGGGYEQYF
d_call: -; clone_size: once; v_call: TRBV7-2; j_call: TRBJ2-7; cdr3_nt: TGTGCCAGCAGCTTAAATACCGGGCCAGGTTCATGGGGAGAGCAGTACTTC; cdr3_aa: CASSLNTGPGSWGEQYF
d_call: -; clone_size: -; v_call: TRBV2; j_call: TRBJ1-5; cdr3_nt: TGTGCCAGCAGTGAGACTAGCAATCAGCCCCAGCATTTT; cdr3_aa: CASSETSNQPQHF
d_call: TRBD1; clone_size: -; v_call: TRBV6-6; j_call: TRBJ1-5; cdr3_nt: TGTGCCAGCAGTTTCCGGACAGGGGGATTAGATCAGCCCCAGCATTTT; cdr3_aa: CASSFRTGGLDQPQHF
d_call: -; clone_size: -; v_call: TRBV5-6; j_call: TRBJ1-4; cdr3_nt: TGTGCCAGCAGCTCCTTGTCTTTGATGCCTAATGAAAAACTGTTTTTT; cdr3_aa: CASSSLSLMPNEKLFF
d_call: -; clone_size: -; v_call: TRBV6-1; j_call: TRBJ2-2; cdr3_nt: TGTGCCAGCATCCTCGACAGCAACACCGGGGAGCTGTTTTTT; cdr3_aa: CASILDSNTGELFF
d_call: TRBD1; clone_size: -; v_call: TRBV5-1; j_call: TRBJ1-3; cdr3_nt: TGCGCCAGCAGCCAGGACAGGGTTGGAAACACCATATATTTT; cdr3_aa: CASSQDRVGNTIYF
d_call: TRBD1; clone_size: -; v_call: TRBV30; j_call: TRBJ2-5; cdr3_nt: TGTGCCTGGAACAGGGGATTAGGAGAGACCCAGTACTTC; cdr3_aa: CAWNRGLGETQYF
d_call: -; clone_size: -; v_call: TRBV6-6; j_call: TRBJ1-2; cdr3_nt: TGTGCCAGCGGATCCGACGGTTTTGGCTACACCTTC; cdr3_aa: CASGSDGFGYTF
d_call: -; clone_size: once; v_call: TRBV25-1; j_call: TRBJ1-1; cdr3_nt: TGTGCCAGCAGTCTAACAAACAGGGAAGCTTTCTTT; cdr3_aa: CASSLTNREAFF
d_call: -; clone_size: -; v_call: TRBV6-5; j_call: TRBJ1-1; cdr3_nt: TGTGCCAGCAGTTACATGGGGCGAGCTTTCTTT; cdr3_aa: CASSYMGRAFF
d_call: TRBD1; clone_size: many; v_call: TRBV5-1; j_call: TRBJ1-1; cdr3_nt: TGCGCCAGCAGCTCACAACTACAGGGGATGAACACTGAAGCTTTCTTT; cdr3_aa: CASSSQLQGMNTEAFF
d_call: -; clone_size: once; v_call: TRBV2; j_call: TRBJ2-7; cdr3_nt: TGTGCCAGCAGCCAGACAAGTAGAGCAACCTACGAGCAGTACTTC; cdr3_aa: CASSQTSRATYEQYF
d_call: -; clone_size: once; v_call: TRBV15; j_call: TRBJ2-7; cdr3_nt: TGTGCCACCAGCAGAGATGGGGGGACACCCGAGCAGTACTTC; cdr3_aa: CATSRDGGTPEQYF
d_call: -; clone_size: few; v_call: TRBV18; j_call: TRBJ2-5; cdr3_nt: TGTGCCAGCTCACCTATGGGGGGCCGAGAGACCCAGTACTTC; cdr3_aa: CASSPMGGRETQYF